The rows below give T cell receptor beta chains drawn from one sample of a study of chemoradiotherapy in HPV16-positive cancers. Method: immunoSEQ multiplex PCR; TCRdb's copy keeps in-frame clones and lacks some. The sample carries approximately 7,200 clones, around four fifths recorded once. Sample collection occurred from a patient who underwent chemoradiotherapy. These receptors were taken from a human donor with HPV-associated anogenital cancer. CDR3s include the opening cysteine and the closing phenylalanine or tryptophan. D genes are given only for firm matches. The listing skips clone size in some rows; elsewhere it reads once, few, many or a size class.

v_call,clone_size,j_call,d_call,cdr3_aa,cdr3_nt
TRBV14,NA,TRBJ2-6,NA,CASSRIGGRSSGANVLTF,TGTGCCAGCAGCCGAATTGGAGGGCGATCCTCTGGGGCCAACGTCCTGACTTTC
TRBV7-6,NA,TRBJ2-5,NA,CASTQGARDYQETQYF,TGTGCCAGCACCCAAGGGGCTCGGGACTACCAAGAGACCCAGTACTTC
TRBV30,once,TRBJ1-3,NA,CAWRAPSGNTIYF,TGTGCCTGGAGGGCACCCTCTGGAAACACCATATATTTT
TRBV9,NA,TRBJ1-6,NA,CASSPSGSGINSPLHF,TGTGCCAGCAGCCCCTCAGGATCGGGGATAAATTCACCCCTCCACTTT
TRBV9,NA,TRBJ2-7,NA,CASSGGTAYEQYF,TGTGCCAGCAGCGGCGGGACAGCCTACGAGCAGTACTTC
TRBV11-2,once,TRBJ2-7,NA,CASSPVWGGSYEQYF,TGTGCCAGCAGCCCGGTCTGGGGTGGGTCCTACGAGCAGTACTTC
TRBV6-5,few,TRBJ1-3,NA,CASSRLFSSGNTIYF,TGTGCCAGCAGCCGACTATTCTCATCAGGAAACACCATATATTTT
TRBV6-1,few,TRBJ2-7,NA,CASNNDYEQYF,TGTGCCAGCAATAACGACTACGAGCAGTACTTC
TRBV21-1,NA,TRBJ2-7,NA,CASSGTASPSYEQYF,TGTGCCAGCAGCGGGACAGCCTCTCCCTCCTACGAGCAGTACTTC
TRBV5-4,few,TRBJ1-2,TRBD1,CASSLGRGYGYTF,TGTGCCAGCAGCTTGGGCAGGGGGTATGGCTACACCTTC
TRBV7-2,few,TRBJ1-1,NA,CASSFVLNTEAFF,TGTGCCAGCAGCTTCGTCTTGAACACTGAAGCTTTCTTT
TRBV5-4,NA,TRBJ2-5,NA,CASSLDPNAQETQYF,TGTGCCAGCAGCTTGGATCCTAACGCCCAAGAGACCCAGTACTTC
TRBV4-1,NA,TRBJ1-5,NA,CASSQAPDSSRTPQHF,TGCGCCAGCAGCCAAGCGCCAGACTCCAGCCGAACGCCCCAGCATTTT
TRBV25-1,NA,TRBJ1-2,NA,CASSDWPNYGYTF,TGTGCCAGCAGCGACTGGCCAAACTATGGCTACACCTTC
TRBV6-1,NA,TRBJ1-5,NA,CASSHRHRDQPQHF,TGTGCCAGCAGTCATAGGCACAGGGATCAGCCCCAGCATTTT
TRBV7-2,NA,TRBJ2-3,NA,CASSLGLQASTDTQYF,TGTGCCAGCAGCTTAGGGTTGCAGGCCAGCACAGATACGCAGTATTTT
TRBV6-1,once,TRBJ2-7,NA,CASSEGLGGVSEQYF,TGTGCCAGCAGTGAGGGTCTGGGGGGAGTATCCGAGCAGTACTTC
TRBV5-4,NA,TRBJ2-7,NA,CASSAGPDGTYEQYF,TGTGCCAGCAGCGCCGGGCCCGACGGCACCTACGAGCAGTACTTC
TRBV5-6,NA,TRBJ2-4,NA,CASSLGENIQYF,TGTGCCAGCAGCCTGGGGGAGAACATTCAGTACTTC
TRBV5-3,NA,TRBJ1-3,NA,CARSLPKPADPRYSGNTIYF,TGTGCCAGAAGCCTACCCAAACCGGCCGACCCTCGGTACTCTGGAAACACCATATATTTT